The clone carrying this T cell receptor (beta chain) came up a few times. What it binds is not known. Germline CDR1 reads MNHEY; CDR2 reads SVGEGT. This CDR3 is 14 amino acids long. Trimming took off 2 bases at V and 3 bases at J, with 8 bases between the two ends. RNA transcripts yielded amplified TCR beta CDR3 regions. Carried out on the TCR CDR3, a first-round RT-PCR used the HTBI primer set. TCRdb re-derived calls from the multiplex PCR reads in MiXCR, one entry per CDR3 protein. Of approximately 690,000 distinct CDR3 sequences in the sample, roughly 15% were seen once. This sample is part of a study of T cells in Graves' hyperthyroidism and ophthalmopathy. Study-wide results and limits: Model predictions of ophthalmopathy came a median about 6.3 months before onset.

This chain links TRBV6-2 or TRBV6-3 with TRBJ1-5; D gene ambiguous. The sequenced material came from blood. The clonotype comes from a woman between 45 and 60 years old with Graves' ophthalmopathy. This CDR3 reads CASSYRDFNQPQHF. CDR3 DNA: TGTGCCAGCAGTTACCGTGACTTCAATCAGCCCCAGCATTTT.